One sample yielded the 30 T cell receptor beta chains listed below, sequenced in a study of T-cell reconstitution after alpha-beta-depleted transplantation in children. Preparing the TCRbeta library involved the use of unique molecular identifiers. A single record per CDR3 protein comes from TCRdb applying MiXCR to the PCR reads. The sample yields roughly 490,000 distinct CDR3 sequences, about an eighth seen once. The sequences come from PBMCs, mostly from graft donor cells, collected 180 days after TCRalphabeta/CD19-depleted stem cell transplant. The receptor source for this set is a female patient between 2 and 15 years old who had a stem cell transplant for aplastic anemia, so the T cells may come from the graft donor.

This clonotype came up many times. This chain connects TRBV9 to TRBJ2-2; D uncertain. From germline, CDR1 is SGDLS and CDR2 YYNGEE. Trimming shortened V by 0 bases and J by 3 bases, and 3 bases separated the two germline ends. CDR3 length: 13 amino acids. The CDR3 nucleotides are TGTGCCAGCAGCGTAGTAGACACCGGGGAGCTGTTTTTT. Translated, it gives CASSVVDTGELFF.

This clonotype was detected a few times. The V and J genes are TRBV7-9 and TRBJ2-7; a possible D gene is TRBD2 (5 bases). The CDR3 has 14 amino acids. V was shortened by 3 bases and J by 3 bases, with 12 bases between the two germline ends. CDR1 and CDR2 (germline): SEHNR, FQNEAQ (reference sequence). CDR3 region: CASSLGSGNYEQYV. CDR3 coding DNA: TGTGCCAGCAGCTTGGGAAGCGGTAACTACGAGCAGTACGTC.

This sequence joins TRBV6-5 and TRBJ2-1, with 10 bases lining up with TRBD2. The germline V gene has CDR1 MNHEY and CDR2 SVGAGI. V was pared by 3 bases and J by 8 bases, with 10 bases of the junction left unmatched. The CDR3 contains 16 residues. In DNA, the CDR3 is TGTGCCAGCAGTTATTACCTAGCGGGAGTAGGGGATGAGCAGTTCTTC. Its translation is CASSYYLAGVGDEQFF.

The chain uses TRBV18 and TRBJ1-1; weak D call: TRBD1 (6 bases). The CDR3 sequence is 14 residues long. Germline lookup yields CDR1 KGHSH and CDR2 LQKENI. V gave up 5 bases and J gave up 4 bases, with 14 bases separating them. CDR3 amino acids: CASSSGGGGTEAFF. As DNA, the CDR3 is TGTGCCAGCTCATCTGGTGGAGGGGGCACTGAAGCTTTCTTT.

There are many counts of this clonotype. The chain uses TRBV29-1 and TRBJ2-3; D not resolved. V was shortened by 2 bases and J by 1 base, with 10 bases between the two germline ends. Germline V gene lookup returns CDR1 SQVTM and CDR2 ANQGSEA. This CDR3 comprises 14 residues. CDR3 sequence reads: CSVERSSGTDTQYF. In DNA form, the CDR3 reads TGCAGCGTTGAACGTAGTTCTGGCACAGATACGCAGTATTTT.

This clonotype was seen a few times. The chain is built from TRBV6-1 and TRBJ2-7; D is possibly TRBD2 (7 bases). Trimming removed 8 bases from V and 2 bases from J, with 19 bases in between. The CDR3 contains 15 residues. From germline, CDR1 is MNHNS and CDR2 SASEGT. CDR3 in DNA: TGTGCCAGCGCGGGGGACACCTGGATGCCCTACGAGCAGTACTTC. Translating gives CASAGDTWMPYEQYF.

The chain links TRBV5-4 to TRBJ2-5; TRBD2 matches at 13 bases. The germline CDR1 and CDR2 sequences are SGHNT and YYREEE (reference sequence). The CDR3 length is 14 residues. J lost 10 bases, V lost 4 bases, and 7 bases had no gene match. The CDR3 nucleotides are TGTGCCAGCAGCCCCGGGACTAGCGGGGATCTCCAGTACTTC. Protein product: CASSPGTSGDLQYF.

The chain is built from TRBV7-2 and TRBJ2-5, with 12 bases that match TRBD2. The CDR3 covers 17 residues. Losses at the gene ends were 2 bases for V and 2 bases for J; bases not matched to a gene: 6. Germline values: CDR1 SGHTA, CDR2 FQGNSA. Here the CDR3 reads CASSLPGLAGIQETQYF. The CDR3 coding sequence is TGTGCCAGCAGCTTACCGGGACTAGCGGGTATACAAGAGACCCAGTACTTC.

The chain combines TRBV4-3 with TRBJ2-2, with 7 bases fitting TRBD1. The CDR3 sequence is 16 residues long. Trimming took 2 bases from V and 4 from J; bases not matched to a gene: 7. Germline lookup yields CDR1 LGHNA and CDR2 YSLEER. The CDR3 nucleotides read TGCGCCAGCAGCCAAATCAGGCCAGGGGGCACCGGGGAGCTGTTTTTT. Protein sequence: CASSQIRPGGTGELFF.

This chain connects TRBV21-1 to TRBJ2-7; TRBD1, as called in the table, went unchecked against the DNA. TRBV21-1 is listed as a pseudogene. The CDR3 consists of 17 residues. CDR3: CATRGDSVKEDSYEQYF. CDR3 bases: TGTGCCACCCGAGGGGACAGCGTAAAGGAGGACTCCTACGAGCAGTACTTC.

Written as DNA, the CDR3 is TGTGCCAGCAGTTACGCCCTTACGGGACTAGCGGGAGACAATGAGCAGTTCTTC. Residues: CASSYALTGLAGDNEQFF. The gene calls are TRBV6-2 or TRBV6-3 and TRBJ2-1, with 14 positions matching TRBD2. The CDR3 length is 18 residues. The ends lost 2 bases at V and 5 bases at J; junction bases unmatched: 8. From germline, CDR1 is MNHEY and CDR2 SVGEGT.

This clonotype has ten or more counts. The CDR3 region is CASSLERRGATEAFF. The CDR3 DNA is TGCGCCAGCAGCTTGGAGCGGAGGGGCGCCACTGAAGCTTTCTTT. The genes are TRBV5-1 and TRBJ1-1; D might be TRBD1 (5 bases). This CDR3 region has 15 residues. V lost 0 bases to trimming and J lost 4 bases, with 13 bases between them. Germline assignment: CDR1 SGHRS and CDR2 YFSETQ.

This clonotype was seen repeatedly, ten times or more. The chain joins TRBV7-9 to TRBJ1-6; tentative D call: TRBD1 (5 bases). The length of the CDR3 is 14 residues. Germline-derived CDR1 and CDR2 are SEHNR and FQNEAQ (reference sequence). With 10 bases removed from V and 0 bases from J, the gap between germline ends came to 10 bases. CDR3 bases: TGTGCCACGCGGAGGGGCTCCTATAATTCACCCCTCCACTTT. It specifies CATRRGSYNSPLHF. Full variable domain (missing parts from reference TRBV7-9 and TRBJ1-6): DTGVSQNPRHKITKRGQNVTFRCDPISEHNRLYWYRQTLGQGPEFLTYFQNEAQLEKSRLLSDRFSAERPKGSFSTLEIQRTEQGDSAMYLCATRRGSYNSPLHFGNGTRLTVT.

This clonotype appeared a few times. The chain is built from TRBV3-1 and TRBJ2-2; 13 nucleotides match TRBD2. The CDR3 loop spans 19 amino acids. CDR1 LGHDT and CDR2 YNNKEL come from the germline V gene (reference sequence). The trim removed 0 bases at V and 0 bases at J, leaving 4 bases unmatched. The DNA of the CDR3 is TGTGCCAGCAGCCAAGATTTGGGGACTAGCGGGACGAACACCGGGGAGCTGTTTTTT. Residues: CASSQDLGTSGTNTGELFF. Full variable domain (rest looked up from reference TRBV3-1 and TRBJ2-2): DTAVSQTPKYLVTQMGNDKSIKCEQNLGHDTMYWYKQDSKKFLKIMFSYNNKELIINETVPNRFSPKSPDKAHLNLHINSLELGDSAVYFCASSQDLGTSGTNTGELFFGEGSRLTVL.

The chain carries TRBV7-3 and TRBJ2-3, with D perhaps TRBD2 (6 bases). The CDR3 is 14 residues long. V shed 4 bases and J shed 2 bases, with 10 bases lying between them. Germline CDR1 SGHTA, CDR2 FQGTGA. As DNA, the CDR3 is TGTGCCAGCAGCTCCGGGACTTTCACAGATACGCAGTATTTT. Amino acids: CASSSGTFTDTQYF.

This clonotype has only a few counts. The rearrangement joins TRBV12-3 or TRBV12-4 to TRBJ1-1, with 7 bases aligning to TRBD1. The junction had 16 bases not matched to a gene; V was cut back by 5 bases and J by 10 bases. CDR3 length: 15 residues. The CDR3 DNA reads TGTGCCAGCAGTCGGGAGGGGGCCTTGGAGTGGGTAGCTTTCTTT. It codes for CASSREGALEWVAFF.

The J gene is TRBJ2-5, the V gene TRBV5-1; TRBD2 might be the D (5 bases). The CDR3 length is 17 residues. Trimming cost V 0 bases and J 2 bases, with 17 bases left between them. CDR1 SGHRS and CDR2 YFSETQ come from the germline V gene. The chain's CDR3 is CASSLVPLAGYQETQYF. The CDR3 DNA follows: TGCGCCAGCAGCTTGGTCCCCCTAGCTGGGTATCAAGAGACCCAGTACTTC.

V is TRBV27 and J is TRBJ1-1; perhaps TRBD1 as D (6 bases). Germline CDR1 reads MNHEY; CDR2 reads SMNVEV (reference sequence). The CDR3 totals 15 residues. Between the trimmed V and J ends, which lost 2 bases and 2 bases, there was a span of 12 bases. The CDR3 here is CASSLRRDKNTEAFF. The CDR3 region has the DNA TGTGCCAGCAGTTTACGGCGGGACAAAAACACTGAAGCTTTCTTT.

This chain links TRBV18 with TRBJ2-1; D may be TRBD2 (6 bases). The V gene lost 3 bases and the J gene lost 10 bases, with 16 bases spanning the gap. The CDR3 runs 14 residues. Germline CDR1 reads KGHSH; CDR2 reads LQKENI. CDR3 nucleotides: TGTGCCAGCTCACCCGCGTCGGGAGCAGGGGAGCAGTTCTTC. It encodes CASSPASGAGEQFF.

The chain combines TRBV20-1 with TRBJ2-1; a weak D match, TRBD2 (6 bases). V was shortened by 0 bases and J by 2 bases, with 11 bases between the two germline ends. Germline loops: CDR1 DFQATT, CDR2 SNEGSKA (reference sequence). The CDR3 length is 15 residues. The CDR3 nucleotides read TGCAGTGCTAGAGATCTCCGGAGGGCCTACAATGAGCAGTTCTTC. It yields the protein CSARDLRRAYNEQFF.

The gene calls are TRBV29-1 and TRBJ1-1; a possible D gene is TRBD1 (5 bases). V was cut by 5 bases and J by 0 bases, with 13 bases left in between. The CDR3 contains 14 residues. CDR1 and CDR2 (germline): SQVTM, ANQGSEA. CDR3 region: CSVTGTVMNTEAFF. The DNA for the CDR3 is TGCAGCGTTACCGGGACGGTCATGAACACTGAAGCTTTCTTT. Using reference TRBV29-1 and TRBJ1-1 for the parts outside the CDR3, the full variable domain is SAVISQKPSRDICQRGTSLTIQCQVDSQVTMMFWYRQQPGQSLTLIATANQGSEATYESGFVIDKFPISRPNLTFSTLTVSNMSPEDSSIYLCSVTGTVMNTEAFFGQGTRLTVV.

V and J are TRBV4-3 and TRBJ2-7; D unresolved. The CDR3 runs to 12 residues. Germline V gives CDR1 LGHNA, CDR2 YSLEER. Trimming pared 1 base from V and 5 bases from J, leaving 6 bases between. The CDR3, as DNA: TGCGCCAGCAGCCAAGCTGGCCACGAGCAGTACTTC. This codes for CASSQAGHEQYF.

This clonotype occurred a few times. The V call is TRBV5-1, the J call TRBJ2-1, with D perhaps TRBD2 (6 bases). The germline V gene encodes CDR1 SGHRS and CDR2 YFSETQ. V lost 0 bases and J lost 15, with 31 bases in between. CDR3 length: 18 amino acids. CDR3 sequence reads: CASSLVYSSDQIRYDLFF. The CDR3 DNA is TGCGCCAGCAGCTTGGTCTACTCTAGCGACCAAATACGCTATGATCTGTTCTTC.

The J gene is TRBJ2-6, the V gene TRBV19; perhaps D is TRBD1 or TRBD2 (5 bases each). This CDR3 comprises 19 residues. With 5 bases removed from V and 0 bases from J, the gap between germline ends came to 20 bases. Germline V CDR1 and CDR2: LNHDA, SQIVND (reference sequence). CDR3 protein: CASSPGTLRLLSGANVLTF. CDR3 sequence (DNA): TGTGCCAGTAGTCCCGGGACGTTGAGACTCCTCTCTGGGGCCAACGTCCTGACTTTC. Full variable domain (missing parts from reference TRBV19 and TRBJ2-6): DGGITQSPKYLFRKEGQNVTLSCEQNLNHDAMYWYRQDPGQGLRLIYYSQIVNDFQKGDIAEGYSVSREKKESFPLTVTSAQKNPTAFYLCASSPGTLRLLSGANVLTFGAGSRLTVL.

V gene TRBV4-2 combines with J gene TRBJ2-6; D uncertain. This CDR3 comprises 15 residues. V lost 4 bases and J lost 0, with 7 bases in between. CDR1 and CDR2 from the germline V gene are LGHNA and YNFKEQ. CDR3: CASSPWISGANVLTF. The CDR3 DNA follows: TGTGCCAGCAGCCCGTGGATCTCTGGGGCCAACGTCCTGACTTTC.

The J gene is TRBJ2-3, the V gene TRBV27; 11 bases are shared with TRBD2. CDR1 is MNHEY and CDR2 is SMNVEV in the germline V gene (reference sequence). The junction had 13 bases not matched to a gene; V was cut back by 10 bases and J by 1 base. This CDR3 is built from 17 residues. CDR3 residues: CATAGTSGVGGTDTQYF. CDR3 bases: TGTGCCACTGCCGGGACTAGCGGCGTCGGGGGCACAGATACGCAGTATTTT.

This clonotype was counted many times. This rearrangement joins TRBV5-5 to TRBJ1-3, with D unclear. Per germline, CDR1 SGHKS and CDR2 YYEKEE (reference sequence). This CDR3 contains 13 residues. Trimming pared 0 bases from V and 2 bases from J, leaving 3 bases between. The CDR3, as DNA: TGTGCCAGCAGCTTGGGCCCTGGAAACACCATATATTTT. This encodes CASSLGPGNTIYF.

This clonotype was picked up a small number of times. The rearrangement uses TRBV19 and TRBJ2-2; D is undetermined. The V gene lost 7 bases and the J gene lost 0 bases, with 12 bases spanning the gap. CDR1 and CDR2 (germline): LNHDA, SQIVND (reference sequence). There are 15 residues in the CDR3. The CDR3 DNA reads as TGTGCCAGTACACTCAGGCGTTCGAACACCGGGGAGCTGTTTTTT. Its translation is CASTLRRSNTGELFF.

This chain uses TRBV12-3 or TRBV12-4 with TRBJ1-2; D unresolved. The CDR3 runs to 15 residues. The germline V and J ends were trimmed by 7 bases and 0 bases, with 15 bases remaining between them. The CDR3 sequence is CASNPRGGANYGYTF. CDR3 nucleotides: TGTGCCAGCAATCCCCGAGGTGGGGCTAACTATGGCTACACCTTC.

This clonotype has a count of ten or more. V usage is TRBV14 and J usage is TRBJ2-1; 7 bases are shared with TRBD2. The length of the CDR3 is 16 residues. Germline V CDR1 and CDR2: SGHDN, FVKESK. V lost 3 bases to trimming and J lost 0 bases; unmatched junction nucleotides: 5. As DNA, the CDR3 is TGTGCCAGCAGCCATAACGGGAGGACCTCCTACAATGAGCAGTTCTTC. It is translated as CASSHNGRTSYNEQFF. Combining the CDR3 with reference TRBV14 and TRBJ2-1 gives the whole variable domain EAGVTQFPSHSVIEKGQTVTLRCDPISGHDNLYWYRRVMGKEIKFLLHFVKESKQDESGMPNNRFLAERTGGTYSTLKVQPAELEDSGVYFCASSHNGRTSYNEQFFGPGTRLTVL.